These T cell receptor beta chains were read from a single sample in a study of blood T cell repertoires in COVID-19. Clones were read by immunoSEQ multiplex PCR, and TCRdb kept only the in-frame ones, dropping some. The profile shows some 180,000 clones, roughly 80% of them singletons. Specimen: peripheral blood. These receptors were obtained from a man aged 55-75 years with acute or convalescent COVID-19. Each CDR3 is given with its conserved first and last residue. A D gene is named only where the DNA matches it firmly. Size is omitted from some rows. Given values are once, few, many or a class for expanded clones.

TRBV6-2/TRBV6-3,-,TRBD1,TRBJ1-5,CASSLQGSRNQPQHF,TGTGCCAGCAGTTTACAGGGGAGTAGGAATCAGCCCCAGCATTTT
TRBV2,-,TRBD1,TRBJ2-7,CAKTTGVGEQYF,TGTGCCAAAACGACAGGGGTGGGCGAGCAGTACTTC
TRBV11-2,-,-,TRBJ2-7,CASSSASVGQYF,TGTGCCAGCAGCTCCGCTAGCGTCGGGCAGTACTTC
TRBV4-2,-,-,TRBJ2-7,CASSQDDGDKNEQYF,TGTGCCAGCAGCCAAGATGATGGGGACAAGAACGAGCAGTACTTC
TRBV24-1,-,TRBD1,TRBJ1-2,CATSDRDRGRMAGYTF,TGTGCCACCAGTGATCGGGACAGGGGGCGTATGGCTGGCTACACCTTC
TRBV7-5,once,-,TRBJ2-5,CVRSPRTGRGETQYF,TGTGTCAGAAGCCCCCGGACAGGGAGAGGCGAGACCCAGTACTTC
TRBV19,-,TRBD1,TRBJ2-7,CASSGTGVFYEQYF,TGTGCCAGTAGCGGGACAGGGGTTTTTTACGAGCAGTACTTC
TRBV2,few,-,TRBJ2-7,CASSGQGSEQYF,TGTGCCAGCAGTGGTCAGGGTTCCGAGCAGTACTTC
TRBV7-9,-,TRBD1,TRBJ1-1,CASGLQGRTEAFF,TGTGCCAGCGGACTACAGGGGCGGACTGAAGCTTTCTTT
TRBV9,few,TRBD1,TRBJ2-2,CASRPGQGTGGELFF,TGTGCCAGCAGGCCGGGACAGGGGACCGGCGGGGAGCTGTTTTTT
TRBV29-1,-,-,TRBJ1-3,CSVGGPGGNTIYF,TGCAGCGTTGGCGGCCCGGGGGGAAACACCATATATTTT
TRBV11-2,-,-,TRBJ1-3,CASSLVATSSGNTIYF,TGTGCCAGCAGCTTAGTAGCCACCTCCTCTGGAAACACCATATATTTT
TRBV5-6,many,TRBD1,TRBJ1-5,CASSLTGTGAYSNQPQHF,TGTGCCAGCAGCTTGACCGGGACAGGGGCCTATAGCAATCAGCCCCAGCATTTT
TRBV24-1,-,-,TRBJ2-3,CATSQDRSFTDTQYF,TGTGCCACGTCCCAAGACAGAAGCTTCACAGATACGCAGTATTTT
TRBV28,-,TRBD2,TRBJ2-5,CASSFSGLAGGRETQYF,TGTGCCAGCAGTTTCTCCGGACTAGCGGGAGGAAGGGAGACCCAGTACTTC
TRBV5-4,-,TRBD1,TRBJ2-4,CASSSAGTGHNIQYF,TGTGCCAGCAGCTCGGCCGGGACAGGCCATAACATTCAGTACTTC
TRBV6-6,-,-,TRBJ1-5,CASSLRSRAQPQHF,TGTGCCAGCAGTTTAAGGTCCAGGGCCCAGCCCCAGCATTTT
TRBV7-3,-,TRBD2,TRBJ2-1,CASSFGGGSSYNEQFF,TGTGCCAGCAGCTTTGGGGGAGGGAGCTCCTACAATGAGCAGTTCTTC
TRBV12-3/TRBV12-4,-,TRBD2,TRBJ2-1,CASSLTSSNEQFF,TGTGCCAGCAGTTTGACTAGCAGCAATGAGCAGTTCTTC
TRBV6-5,-,-,TRBJ1-5,CASRTGVNQPQHF,TGTGCCAGCAGGACAGGAGTAAATCAGCCCCAGCATTTT
TRBV6-5,few,TRBD1,TRBJ1-5,CASNSDRGHNQPQHF,TGTGCCAGCAACTCCGACAGGGGTCACAATCAGCCCCAGCATTTT
TRBV19,few,-,TRBJ2-6,CASSKEGSGANVLTF,TGTGCCAGTAGCAAAGAGGGTTCTGGGGCCAACGTCCTGACTTTC
TRBV9,-,-,TRBJ2-5,CASSPRPGETQYF,TGTGCCAGCAGCCCGCGACCCGGGGAGACCCAGTACTTC
TRBV30,-,-,TRBJ1-3,CAWSDRGNTIYF,TGTGCCTGGAGTGACAGGGGAAACACCATATATTTT
TRBV9,-,-,TRBJ1-2,CASSVGQGISGYTF,TGTGCCAGCAGCGTAGGGCAGGGAATCAGTGGCTACACCTTC
TRBV5-1,-,-,TRBJ1-1,CASSLLAGGYTEAFF,TGCGCCAGCAGCTTGCTCGCCGGGGGATACACTGAAGCTTTCTTT
TRBV28,-,-,TRBJ2-7,CASSRLSLEQYF,TGTGCCAGCAGCCGCCTATCCCTCGAGCAGTACTTC
TRBV6-6,-,TRBD1,TRBJ2-7,CASSTQGYEQYF,TGTGCCAGCAGTACACAGGGGTACGAGCAGTACTTC
TRBV7-9,-,TRBD2,TRBJ2-1,CASSSRSSGGDLVEQFF,TGTGCCAGCAGCTCTCGTAGTAGCGGGGGGGATCTTGTTGAGCAGTTCTTC
TRBV5-6,-,TRBD1,TRBJ2-2,CANPAVALTGHTGELFF,TGTGCCAACCCAGCCGTAGCCTTGACAGGGCACACCGGGGAGCTGTTTTTT
TRBV12-5,-,-,TRBJ2-2,CASGVQGGRPGELFF,TGTGCTAGTGGTGTTCAGGGGGGACGACCCGGGGAGCTGTTTTTT
TRBV5-5,-,-,TRBJ1-5,CASSLQGVVINNQPQHF,TGTGCCAGCAGCTTACAGGGAGTGGTGATAAACAATCAGCCCCAGCATTTT
TRBV2,-,-,TRBJ1-5,CASRTGSPSNQPQHF,TGTGCCAGCAGAACCGGGTCTCCGAGCAATCAGCCCCAGCATTTT
TRBV9,-,TRBD1,TRBJ1-4,CASSVEGGQEKLFF,TGTGCCAGCAGCGTAGAAGGGGGCCAAGAAAAACTGTTTTTT
TRBV5-1,-,TRBD2,TRBJ2-5,CASSPRPSGGLETQYF,TGCGCCAGCAGCCCCCGACCGAGCGGGGGTTTGGAGACCCAGTACTTC
TRBV5-5,once,TRBD1,TRBJ1-5,CASSLVGQGASQPQHF,TGTGCCAGCAGCTTGGTAGGGCAGGGGGCTAGTCAGCCCCAGCATTTT
TRBV5-1,-,TRBD2,TRBJ2-5,CASSPSGEQETQYF,TGCGCCAGCAGCCCTAGCGGGGAACAAGAGACCCAGTACTTC
TRBV19,-,-,TRBJ2-5,CASSEGSGTQYF,TGTGCCAGTAGTGAAGGCAGCGGGACCCAGTACTTC
TRBV19,-,-,TRBJ1-4,CASSGGWQALNEKLFF,TGTGCCAGTAGTGGTGGATGGCAGGCCCTTAATGAAAAACTGTTTTTT
TRBV6-5,once,TRBD1,TRBJ1-4,CASSSRRTGDREKLFF,TGTGCCAGCAGTTCGAGAAGGACAGGGGATCGGGAAAAACTGTTTTTT
TRBV5-1,-,-,TRBJ2-3,CASSPSVTDTQYF,TGCGCCAGCAGCCCTTCCGTCACAGATACGCAGTATTTT
TRBV7-2,-,TRBD2,TRBJ2-7,CASSSGLAIYEQYF,TGTGCCAGCAGCTCGGGACTAGCGATCTACGAGCAGTACTTC
TRBV25-1,-,-,TRBJ1-1,CASSGFPVNTEAFF,TGTGCCAGCAGTGGGTTTCCGGTAAACACTGAAGCTTTCTTT
TRBV2,many,TRBD1,TRBJ2-5,CASSWTGGETQYF,TGTGCCAGCAGTTGGACAGGAGGAGAGACCCAGTACTTC
TRBV5-1,-,TRBD1,TRBJ1-2,CASSDQGAAYGYTF,TGCGCCAGCAGCGATCAGGGGGCGGCCTATGGCTACACCTTC
TRBV2,-,TRBD2,TRBJ2-3,CAIFSGTPGDTQYF,TGTGCCATCTTTAGCGGGACTCCCGGAGATACGCAGTATTTT
TRBV7-2,-,TRBD1,TRBJ2-1,CASSSDRGGYNEQFF,TGTGCCAGCAGCTCGGACAGGGGGGGGTACAATGAGCAGTTCTTC
TRBV5-5,-,TRBD1,TRBJ1-6,CASSPDPGTDNSPLHF,TGTGCCAGCAGCCCGGATCCCGGGACAGATAATTCACCCCTCCACTTT
TRBV12-3/TRBV12-4,-,TRBD2,TRBJ2-7,CASSTGGGYEQYF,TGTGCCAGCAGTACCGGGGGGGGCTACGAGCAGTACTTC
TRBV5-1,-,-,TRBJ1-2,CASSLNGGGNYGYTF,TGCGCCAGCAGCTTGAATGGGGGAGGTAACTATGGCTACACCTTC
TRBV5-3,many,TRBD1,TRBJ1-2,CARRWQGATSNYGYTF,TGTGCCAGAAGATGGCAGGGGGCTACTTCTAACTATGGCTACACCTTC
TRBV6-5,-,-,TRBJ1-2,CASSDGGGALGYTF,TGTGCCAGCAGCGACGGAGGGGGGGCGCTTGGCTACACCTTC
TRBV19,-,-,TRBJ1-1,CASSIVWTHNTEAFF,TGTGCCAGTAGTATAGTTTGGACACACAACACTGAAGCTTTCTTT